The T cell receptor beta chain described here comes from a study of blood T cell repertoires in COVID-19. The wider study: The study drew acute and convalescent COVID-19 samples from the United States, Italy and Spain.

Trimming stripped 7 bases from V and 5 bases from J, with 11 bases between. The CDR3 has 13 residues. Germline loops: CDR1 SNHLY, CDR2 FYNNEI. Here immunoSEQ multiplex PCR was the method, and the copy in TCRdb shows in-frame clones only, minus some. The sample yields 350,000 or so clones, almost 90% seen once. The sample taken for sequencing was PBMCs or T cells enriched from blood (not recorded which). The receptor's source is a woman younger than 45 who had been exposed to COVID-19. The chain is built from TRBV2 and TRBJ2-2; D is perhaps TRBD1 (5 bases). The CDR3 DNA follows: TGTGCCAGCAATGGGCAGGGAACCGGGGAGCTGTTTTTT. This encodes CASNGQGTGELFF.